What follows are 29 T cell receptor beta chains derived from one specimen sequenced in a study of T-cell memory formation after mild COVID-19. TCRdb called the 5' RACE reads again in MiXCR, with one record for every CDR3 protein. The table records around 250,000 distinct CDR3 sequences, 15% of them present only once. The sample was PBMCs or a T cell subset sorted from them (not recorded which). These receptors all come from an adult woman who had mild COVID-19 (a few samples of this study predate the infection). Cell type and time point are not known.

This clonotype was found a few times. J is TRBJ1-3 and V is TRBV6-5; maybe TRBD1 (6 bases). The CDR3 runs 17 residues. The germline V gene encodes CDR1 MNHEY and CDR2 SVGAGI. The V end lost 0 bases, the J end lost 0 bases, and 12 bases lay between the germline ends. The CDR3 spells CASSYSGQLSSGNTIYF. For the CDR3, the DNA is TGTGCCAGCAGTTACTCCGGACAGTTGAGCTCTGGAAACACCATATATTTT.

This rearrangement joins TRBV6-5 to TRBJ1-2, with TRBD1 matching over 10 bases. The ends lost 6 bases at V and 5 bases at J; junction bases unmatched: 6. This CDR3 contains 14 residues. Germline CDR1 MNHEY, CDR2 SVGAGI. Written as DNA, the CDR3 is TGTGCCAGCAGGCCCGGGACAGGGGTATATGGCTACACCTTC. It is translated as CASRPGTGVYGYTF.

This clonotype was seen at least ten times. This chain links TRBV7-9 with TRBJ2-7; D is undetermined. CDR1 SEHNR and CDR2 FQNEAQ come from the germline V gene (reference sequence). The CDR3 runs 14 residues. The V end lost 5 bases, the J end lost 3 bases, and 14 bases lay between the germline ends. The CDR3 sequence: CASSPGSKIYEQYF. For the CDR3, the DNA is TGTGCCAGCAGCCCCGGGTCAAAGATCTACGAGCAGTACTTC.

This clonotype showed up just a few times. The J gene is TRBJ2-3, the V gene TRBV10-3; D remains ambiguous. The CDR3 loop spans 11 amino acids. The V end was cut by 3 bases, the J end by 2 bases, with 0 bases between. Germline V gene lookup returns CDR1 ENHRY and CDR2 SYGVKD. The CDR3 spells CAISDTDTQYF. The DNA of the CDR3 is TGTGCCATCAGTGACACAGATACGCAGTATTTT.

There are a few counts of this clonotype. CDR3 DNA: TGTGCCACCAGTGATGCGGCCCCGCGCTTGAATAGCTGGGGTAATGAGCAGTTCTTC. This gives the protein CATSDAAPRLNSWGNEQFF. The chain is built from TRBV24-1 and TRBJ2-1; D unresolved. The CDR3 is 19 amino acids. In germline, CDR1 is KGHDR, CDR2 SFDVKD. V was clipped by 3 bases and J by 7 bases, with 27 bases between them.

The chain has TRBV2 and TRBJ2-3; D is possibly TRBD1 (5 bases). The V and J ends lost 11 bases and 0 bases respectively, with 18 bases between them. CDR1 is SNHLY, CDR2 FYNNEI, per germline. The CDR3 is made up of 15 amino acids. The CDR3 DNA is TGTGCCTCCACCTGGCAGGGATCAAGCACAGATACGCAGTATTTT. Translation: CASTWQGSSTDTQYF.

This clonotype was seen only a few times. The chain employs TRBV7-2 and TRBJ2-5; D unclear. The germline gives CDR1 SGHTA, CDR2 FQGNSA. The CDR3 runs to 18 residues. V dropped 1 base and J dropped 5 bases, with 23 bases sitting between them. CDR3 in amino acids: CASSLDVYLTPLAETQYF. The CDR3 DNA sequence: TGTGCCAGCAGCTTAGATGTTTATTTGACGCCCCTTGCGGAGACCCAGTACTTC. Full variable domain (rest looked up from reference TRBV7-2 and TRBJ2-5): GAGVSQSPSNKVTEKGKDVELRCDPISGHTALYWYRQSLGQGLEFLIYFQGNSAPDKSGLPSDRFSAERTGGSVSTLTIQRTQQEDSAVYLCASSLDVYLTPLAETQYFGPGTRLLVL.

A few counts support this clonotype. The rearrangement links TRBV5-4 to TRBJ1-2; TRBD1 aligns across 7 bases. Germline loops: CDR1 SGHNT, CDR2 YYREEE (reference sequence). J gave up 4 bases and V 4 bases, and 13 bases lay outside the gene matches. The CDR3 spans 16 residues. The chain's CDR3 is CASSLLTGKEVYGYTF. CDR3 sequence (DNA): TGTGCCAGCAGCCTACTGACAGGGAAGGAGGTCTATGGCTACACCTTC.

The V and J genes are TRBV7-7 and TRBJ2-3; D is uncertain. The CDR3 is 14 residues long. The V and J ends lost 5 bases and 1 base respectively, with 10 bases between them. Germline CDR1 reads SSHAT; CDR2 reads FNYEAQ (reference sequence). The CDR3 sequence: CASSRNIGTDTQYF. The CDR3 DNA reads TGTGCCAGCAGCCGAAATATTGGCACAGATACGCAGTATTTT.

This clonotype showed up many times. The rearrangement joins TRBV7-8 to TRBJ2-1; D may match TRBD1 or TRBD2 (6 bases each). The V gene lost 5 bases and the J gene lost 3 bases, with 14 bases spanning the gap. This CDR3 is 15 amino acids long. Germline values: CDR1 SGHVS, CDR2 FQNEAQ. This CDR3 is CASSPSGGLYNEQFF. The CDR3 DNA follows: TGTGCCAGCAGCCCCAGTGGGGGGCTCTACAATGAGCAGTTCTTC.

V usage is TRBV5-6 and J usage is TRBJ2-1; 9 nucleotides match TRBD1. V gave up 3 bases and J gave up 6 bases; unmatched junction bases: 10. The germline CDR1 and CDR2 sequences are SGHDT and YYEEEE. The CDR3 has 16 amino acids. CDR3 protein: CASSSLGTGSLNEQFF. In nucleotides, the CDR3 is TGTGCCAGCAGCTCATTGGGGACAGGGTCCCTCAATGAGCAGTTCTTC.

The V gene is TRBV12-3 or TRBV12-4, the J gene TRBJ1-1, with 9 nucleotides matching TRBD1. The CDR3 is 15 residues long. The V and J ends lost 10 bases and 4 bases, in that order; junction bases with no gene match: 13. Here the CDR3 reads CATSFRGTGTTEAFF. The CDR3, as DNA: TGTGCCACCTCGTTTAGAGGGACAGGGACCACTGAAGCTTTCTTT.

The chain couples TRBV6-5 to TRBJ2-1; maybe TRBD1 (6 bases). This CDR3 comprises 14 residues. Germline CDR1 MNHEY, CDR2 SVGAGI. The V end was cut by 7 bases, the J end by 8 bases, with 18 bases between. CDR3 sequence: CASKRNRAADEQFF. CDR3 coding DNA: TGTGCCAGCAAGAGGAACAGGGCCGCGGATGAGCAGTTCTTC.

The DNA of the CDR3 is TGTGCCAGCAGCCTCTCGACAGTTAAACCCTACGAGCAGTACTTC. Its translation is CASSLSTVKPYEQYF. This sequence joins TRBV7-2 and TRBJ2-7; D might be TRBD1 (5 bases). The germline CDR1 and CDR2 sequences are SGHTA and FQGNSA. There are 15 residues in the CDR3. Trimming stripped 5 bases from V and 2 bases from J, with 16 bases between.

The gene calls are TRBV7-2 and TRBJ1-2; D remains unclear. CDR3 length: 14 residues. V lost 5 bases and J 3 bases, leaving 13 bases between the germline ends. Germline V gives CDR1 SGHTA, CDR2 FQGNSA. CDR3: CASSPRGEHYGYTF. DNA for the CDR3: TGTGCCAGCAGCCCCCGAGGAGAACACTATGGCTACACCTTC.

This chain joins TRBV7-8 and TRBJ2-5; 7 bases line up with TRBD1. The CDR3 runs to 13 residues. The trim removed 5 bases at V and 5 bases at J, leaving 5 bases unmatched. Per germline, CDR1 SGHVS and CDR2 FQNEAQ. The CDR3 nucleotides are TGTGCCAGCAGCCTTGACAGGGCGGAGACCCAGTACTTC. Its protein is CASSLDRAETQYF.

This clonotype was detected a few times. The chain combines TRBV6-1 with TRBJ2-7; 11 bases map to TRBD1. The ends lost 3 bases at V and 6 bases at J; junction bases unmatched: 7. CDR1 MNHNS and CDR2 SASEGT come from the germline V gene. The length of the CDR3 is 15 residues. Here the CDR3 reads CASSDQPGQGGEQYF. The CDR3 bases are TGTGCCAGCAGTGACCAGCCGGGACAGGGGGGCGAGCAGTACTTC.

This clonotype has at least ten counts. The rearrangement links TRBV12-3 or TRBV12-4 to TRBJ2-7, with D tentatively TRBD2 (5 bases). The CDR3 is made up of 13 amino acids. V lost 6 bases and J 3 bases, leaving 12 bases between the germline ends. The CDR3 nucleotides read TGTGCCAGCAGCTTTGGAGGTAGCTACGAGCAGTACTTC. Amino acid sequence: CASSFGGSYEQYF.

Details on this clonotype: A junction end diverges from the germline sequence, so it may reflect a read error. The rearrangement joins TRBV20-1 to TRBJ1-2, with D tentatively TRBD1 (5 bases). The germline gives CDR1 DFQATT, CDR2 SNEGSKA (reference sequence). The CDR3 contains 11 residues. In DNA form, the CDR3 reads TGCAGTGCTAGAACAGGAACCCGATGCTGCTTC. Its translation is CSARTGTRCCF.

In its sample, this clonotype was seen a few times. The chain is built from TRBV3-1 and TRBJ2-5; D might be TRBD1 (5 bases). The CDR3 totals 15 residues. V shed 5 bases and J shed 5 bases, with 18 bases lying between them. Germline V gene sequence: CDR1 LGHDT, CDR2 YNNKEL (reference sequence). The CDR3 sequence is CASSYPSGSGETQYF. The CDR3 nucleotides are TGTGCCAGCAGCTATCCATCAGGGTCCGGGGAGACCCAGTACTTC.

This rearrangement joins TRBV25-1 to TRBJ2-2, with D possibly matching TRBD2 (6 bases). V lost 3 bases, J lost 5 bases, and 13 bases lay in between. Germline V gives CDR1 MGHDK, CDR2 SYGVNS. This CDR3 contains 15 residues. CDR3 in DNA: TGTGCCAGCAGTGAGGGGGGAAAGGTGACCGGGGAGCTGTTTTTT. Translated, it gives CASSEGGKVTGELFF.

This clonotype was counted ten times or more. V is TRBV7-2 and J is TRBJ2-1, with a weak D call TRBD2 (6 bases). This CDR3 region has 13 residues. CDR1 is SGHTA, CDR2 FQGNSA, per germline. Trimming stripped 1 base from V and 11 bases from J, with 12 bases between. The CDR3 protein is CASSLGASEKQFF. CDR3 sequence (DNA): TGTGCCAGCAGCTTAGGTGCTAGCGAGAAGCAGTTCTTC.

This clonotype came up many times. The chain joins TRBV7-6 to TRBJ1-5, with no clear D. This CDR3 contains 16 residues. CDR1 is SGHVS, CDR2 FNYEAQ, per germline. Trimming left V 5 bases short and J 1 base short, with 15 bases between. CDR3: CASSALSGISNQPQHF. In DNA form, the CDR3 reads TGTGCCAGCAGCGCCCTGTCGGGGATAAGCAATCAGCCCCAGCATTTT. The complete variable domain, with remaining parts taken from reference TRBV7-6 and TRBJ1-5, reads GAGVSQSPRYKVTKRGQDVALRCDPISGHVSLYWYRQALGQGPEFLTYFNYEAQQDKSGLPNDRFSAERPEGSISTLTIQRTEQRDSAMYRCASSALSGISNQPQHFGDGTRLSIL.

This chain links TRBV6-5 with TRBJ1-1; D remains ambiguous. Per the germline V gene, CDR1 is MNHEY and CDR2 is SVGAGI. V dropped 6 bases and J dropped 5 bases, with 22 bases sitting between them. The CDR3 has 16 residues. CDR3 bases: TGTGCCAGCAGCTGGGGTCAAGCCGTATTGTGGACTGAAGCTTTCTTT. This encodes CASSWGQAVLWTEAFF.

This clonotype was counted ten times or more. The chain uses TRBV5-1 and TRBJ1-1, with no clear D. Germline CDR1 SGHRS, CDR2 YFSETQ. V dropped 3 bases and J dropped 7 bases, with 7 bases sitting between them. The CDR3 runs 11 residues. This chain's CDR3 is CASSWGYEAFF. The CDR3 region has the DNA TGCGCCAGCAGCTGGGGTTATGAAGCTTTCTTT.

This clonotype was found a few times. The V and J genes are TRBV6-5 and TRBJ2-7; D might be TRBD1 (6 bases). CDR3 length: 13 residues. Germline lookup yields CDR1 MNHEY and CDR2 SVGAGI. V shed 6 bases and J shed 5 bases, with 14 bases lying between them. CDR3 sequence reads: CASSSTGDHEQYF. CDR3 nucleotide sequence: TGTGCCAGCAGCTCGACAGGAGATCACGAGCAGTACTTC.

This clonotype was counted ten times or more. This chain links TRBV12-3 or TRBV12-4 with TRBJ2-1, with D perhaps given as TRBD1 or TRBD2 (5 bases each). This CDR3 region has 15 residues. The V gene lost 10 bases and the J gene lost 5 bases, with 21 bases spanning the gap. CDR3 coding DNA: TGTGCCACCTCGATATTAATGGGGCGGGACAATGAGCAGTTCTTC. As protein: CATSILMGRDNEQFF.

There are a few counts of this clonotype. This sequence joins TRBV3-1 and TRBJ1-6; D is uncertain. V was clipped by 0 bases and J by 7 bases, with 7 bases between them. Germline values: CDR1 LGHDT, CDR2 YNNKEL (reference sequence). The CDR3 loop spans 14 amino acids. The CDR3 DNA sequence: TGTGCCAGCAGCCAAGAGGAGAGAAATTCACCCCTCCACTTT. It encodes CASSQEERNSPLHF.

The V call is TRBV20-1, the J call TRBJ1-2, with no clear D. The CDR3 runs to 13 residues. V lost 3 bases to trimming and J lost 8 bases, with 16 bases between them. The germline V gene has CDR1 DFQATT and CDR2 SNEGSKA (reference sequence). In nucleotides, the CDR3 is TGCAGTGCTAGCCGGTATGGGATCGGAGGCTACACCTTC. It yields the protein CSASRYGIGGYTF.